The text below deals with one TCR beta chain. Its specific antigen is unknown. One base away there is no much larger clone; base qualities are not given. For CDR1 and CDR2, the germline V gene lists LGHNA and YNFKEQ. The trim is 4 bases for V and 2 bases for J, with a gap of 22 bases between the germline ends. Taken from cysteine to phenylalanine, the CDR3 has 18 residues. Of the read, only the CDR3 DNA is kept; its 54 bases are in frame from base 1. The cohort consisted of 650 to 700 healthy bone marrow donors. At the time of sampling, all cohort members were nominally healthy, though unrecorded immune exposures were likely present. The donor was CMV seronegative and belonged to the group of 380 or so seronegative cohort members. A peripheral blood sample was provided by each donor, and peripheral blood mononuclear cells were used for TCR beta sequencing. The Qiagen DNeasy Blood Extraction Kit was used to extract genomic DNA from the blood cell samples.

The receptor library was made with the immunoSEQ multiplex PCR assay. For the multiplex PCR, a mixture combining 60 forward primers for TCR Vbeta segments and 13 reverse primers for TCR Jbeta segments was used. The CDR3 region of rearranged TCR beta genes was amplified from genomic DNA by a multiplex PCR assay. On the Illumina HiSeq System, the amplified TCR beta libraries were sequenced as 87-base-pair reads. The authors' pipeline ran thus. A later analysis counted tens of millions of unique TCR beta chains across the 650 to 700 repertoires, and about 10 million of these chains were shared by at least two donors. A nearest-neighbor algorithm error-corrected the raw reads and collapsed the reads into unique sequences, merging closely related sequences to remove PCR and sequencing errors. To assign V, D and J gene segments, CDR3 sequences were aligned to IMGT reference sequences. For a sequence to be retained, at least a six-nucleotide match to both a V gene segment and a J gene segment was required. A rearrangement counted as productive if the CDR3 had no stop codons and remained in frame with V and J, and every other rearrangement counted as non-productive. Following IMGT convention, CDR3 was defined as the stretch from the second conserved V-encoded cysteine to the conserved J-encoded phenylalanine. The earlier analysis of a few hundred of the donors excluded sequences that lacked an unambiguous match to a single V gene segment. In an earlier analysis of more than 500 of the donors, a V segment was called functional when productive rearrangements were above 56.7%, and segregating when the standard deviation between donors exceeded 5%. A statistical classification framework was built to diagnose cytomegalovirus status from the catalog of TCR beta chain sequences. A later analysis assigned V and J genes by comparing TCR nucleotide sequences with IMGT/GENE-DB human TR gene sequences. The TCRdist pipeline was used in a later analysis to assign CDR3 sequences and most-parsimonious VDJ recombination scenarios. In a later analysis, each TCR beta chain was defined by its CDR3 amino acid sequence together with its V-gene family, and reads without a unique V-gene family were excluded. In a later analysis, around 650 highly shared, low-generation-probability nucleotide sequences were removed to address suspected cross-contamination and a sequencing artifact. In a later analysis, a clonal expansion index for each public chain was calculated from normalized within-repertoire ranks of inferred template counts. Generation probabilities in a later analysis came from a VDJ recombination model fitted to out-of-frame rearrangements, and those results were checked against IGoR. In a later analysis, TCR-TCR, TCR-HLA and TCR-CMV co-occurrence was scored with hypergeometric tests, and a repertoire-size bias correction was applied to TCR pairs. False discovery rates were estimated in a later analysis by permuting HLA or CMV assignments 20 times. A later analysis grouped co-occurring TCRs with DBSCAN, adding TCRdist sequence similarity when clustering within HLA-allele-positive subsets. Repertoires with fewer than 30,000 or more than 120,000 public chains were left out of co-occurrence clustering, as were five repertoires with anomalous nucleotide sharing. TCRdb holds this immuneACCESS table with in-frame rearrangements only. Some clones are missing; in checked studies, unresolved V genes explain under half, and the rest has no known cause. That table furnishes V, J and clone size, whereas the DNA furnished D and trimming. This sample gives fewer than 200,000 clones in total; roughly 85% of them show up just once. Roughly 1.6% of the sample lies in the top ten.

The sample belongs to a study of cytomegalovirus exposure and HLA in healthy donors (dated by TCRdb to the late 2010s). Regarding the study in general: An earlier analysis of some 500 of the donors reported approximately 270 Gb of sequence data and 117 million unique TCR beta sequences from some 180 million T cells. Donor age, sex, ethnicity and CMV serostatus were compiled together with the repertoire data. The genetic ancestry cluster associated with self-reported Caucasian donors included 65% to 90% of the 300 to 400 genotyped donors. HLA typing covered class I and class II loci at four-digit resolution. The study combined high-throughput TCR immunosequencing, statistical association of individual TCRs with disease status, and machine learning to predict cytomegalovirus infection status. The later analysis used no new phenotypic data to find candidate immune exposures, relying instead on TCR beta sequences and their occurrence across donors. An early release that covered some 630 HLA-typed donors contained about 290 gigabases of sequencing data and about 93 million unique TCR sequences. In an earlier analysis of roughly 580 of the donors, high-throughput TCR beta sequencing was used to judge whether each TCR beta V gene segment behaved as functional or pseudogenic. In a later genetic analysis, genome-wide SNP genotypes for about 65% of the roughly 670 donors were used, and that subset was treated as a discovery cohort. In addition to the first cohort of around 670 subjects, a separate validation cohort of 120 different subjects was used. Typing coverage varied by locus: roughly 629-640 donors for A, B, C, DRB1 and DQB1; about 520 for DQA1; more than 600 for DPA1; roughly 450 for DPB1. Four to six DR-DQ haplotypes were handled as single units for association and clustering, since linkage in the cohort was strong. The aim of the study was to test whether cataloging public T cell receptors could identify signatures of past pathogen exposure. Every repertoire in the discovery cohort had been generated on one and the same sequencing platform. Among some 400 genotyped donors of the cohort, an average of about 240,000 unique TCR beta nucleotide sequences was sequenced per donor, of which about 19% were non-productive. The T cell repertoires of about 700 subjects were profiled by immunosequencing and related to cytomegalovirus serostatus. A later analysis re-analyzed previously published TCR beta repertoires from 550 to 700 donors and added high-resolution HLA genotyping to study TCR occurrence patterns. The research as a whole found: When HLA alleles, especially DR and DQ, strongly co-occurred, attributing TCR associations to individual alleles was difficult. In a later analysis, HLA-associated TCR beta chains showed more clonal expansion and lower generation probabilities than non-associated chains that were equally common. Correlated functional status among segregating V segments might reflect linkage disequilibrium, but an unknown experimental factor could not be ruled out. The classifier was reported to diagnose cytomegalovirus status with high specificity and sensitivity in both the original cohort and the validation cohort. The 87-base-pair reads could not distinguish some IMGT-functional V segments, including TRBV6-2 and TRBV6-3, so those segments were excluded. An earlier analysis of approximately 600 of the donors showed that most TCR beta V segments appeared in productive rearrangements either about 90% or about 30% of the time, which broadly matched IMGT annotations. A cluster of highly shared sequence variants was judged likely to represent a technical artifact of the sequencing pipeline. Specific HLA alleles were associated with around 18,000 TCR beta sequences at a false discovery rate of 0.05 in a later analysis. In a later genetic analysis, fewer N-insertions in productive TCRs were reported among donors in an Asian-associated ancestry cluster than the roughly 710-donor mean. The authors suggested that the approach could potentially be extended to other disease states and immunological phenotypes. Because some donors lacked HLA typing at each locus, the association tests relied only on the typed subset. A later genetic analysis associated a missense DCLRE1C variant with V-gene and J-gene trimming of TCR beta chains, and an independent cohort replicated the association. The presence/absence analyses assumed that sequencing depth was roughly uniform across donors, and that assumption may not be true. Only TCR beta chains were sequenced in this cohort, and the absence of alpha or paired-chain data limited detectable features. According to a later analysis, parvovirus B19, influenza, CMV and Epstein-Barr virus appeared linked to several top co-occurrence clusters. A further reported finding was that TCR beta sequences accurately predicted the HLA-A and HLA-B alleles for most subjects in the first cohort. Over 15 rarely observed V segments, including chromosome 9 orphons, were excluded from the earlier analysis of some 590 of the donors because counts were too low. In vitro tests confirmed that a few of the cytomegalovirus-associated TCR beta chains recognize cytomegalovirus antigens. Most TCR sequences were observed very rarely across donors, whereas some public TCRs were present in many individuals. In a later analysis, TCR association rates were found to vary across HLA loci, with the most associated TCRs seen for DRB1 alleles and the fewest for HLA-C alleles. The only immune exposure information available for the cohort was CMV serostatus. According to a later analysis, most CMV-associated TCR beta chains appeared to be HLA-restricted, and the HLA associations seemed to be driven largely by CMV exposure. The study listed 150 to 200 TCR beta chains as associated with cytomegalovirus.

This TCR came from a woman between 18 and 30 years old in good health and CMV-seronegative. Material: PBMCs. The V gene is TRBV4-2 and the J gene is TRBJ2-3; D gene: possibly TRBD1, on 6 matching bases. The nucleotide sequence reads as follows: TGTGCCAGCAGCCGAGATGTTTTATCAGGGGCTAACACAGATACGCAGTATTTT. Its translation is CASSRDVLSGANTDTQYF.